This T cell receptor beta chain originates from a study of blood T cell repertoires in COVID-19. V gave up 5 bases and J gave up 7 bases; unmatched junction bases: 7. Germline V gene sequence: CDR1 LNHDA, CDR2 SQIVND (reference sequence). The CDR3 has 14 amino acids. Measured with immunoSEQ multiplex PCR; TCRdb has only the in-frame clones, and not every one. The table shows 350,000 to 450,000 clones, with about 88% occurring only once. The clonotype comes from a woman in her sixties or seventies with COVID-19, enrolled during active disease. Input material: peripheral blood. This sequence joins TRBV19 and TRBJ2-2, with TRBD1 matching 7 bases. CDR3 sequence reads: CASSPDRVFGELFF. The CDR3 nucleotides read TGTGCCAGTAGTCCCGACAGGGTTTTCGGGGAGCTGTTTTTT.